These 30 T cell receptor beta chains originate from one sample sequenced in a study of early T cells in non-severe SARS-CoV-2 infection (dated by TCRdb to the early 2020s). Preparation of the library involved 5' RACE. The sequencer listed for this sample is NextSeq 500. The raw public reads went through TCRdb reprocessing: fastp at Q25, MiXCR clone calling, in-frame beta chains kept. Rows with a matching CDR3 protein are joined into one entry that keeps the most common DNA and genes. The sample contains 90,000 to 120,000 distinct CDR3 sequences, roughly an eighth of them found a single time. Together, the top ten hold 3% to 3.5% of the sample. Specimen: whole blood. All receptors derive from an adult who was a healthcare worker with PCR-confirmed SARS-CoV-2 infection or an uninfected control (not recorded which).

This clonotype was counted many times. The chain combines TRBV2 with TRBJ2-2, with 7 bases fitting TRBD1. V trimming: 4 bases; J trimming: 5 bases; junction bases outside the gene matches: 1. The germline gives CDR1 SNHLY, CDR2 FYNNEI. The CDR3 consists of 13 residues. CDR3 sequence reads: CASSADRTGELFF. The CDR3, as DNA: TGTGCCAGCAGTGCGGACAGGACCGGGGAGCTGTTTTTT.

The chain combines TRBV5-4 with TRBJ2-7; D uncertain. Germline CDR1 SGHNT, CDR2 YYREEE (reference sequence). The CDR3 has 13 residues. Trimming removed 3 bases from V and 4 bases from J, with 11 bases in between. CDR3 region: CASSSGEPYEQYF. The CDR3 bases are TGTGCCAGCAGCTCTGGAGAACCATACGAGCAGTACTTC. Supplemented by reference TRBV5-4 and TRBJ2-7, the full variable domain reads ETGVTQSPTHLIKTRGQQVTLRCSSQSGHNTVSWYQQALGQGPQFIFQYYREEENGRGNFPPRFSGLQFPNYSSELNVNALELDDSALYLCASSSGEPYEQYFGPGTRLTVT.

In this sample, this clonotype turned up many times. The gene calls are TRBV7-3 and TRBJ1-1, with D possibly TRBD1 on 6 matching bases. Trimming pared 5 bases from V and 4 bases from J, leaving 17 bases between. Germline loops: CDR1 SGHTA, CDR2 FQGTGA. This CDR3 is 15 amino acids long. The CDR3 sequence: CASSATKDSATEAFF. In DNA, the CDR3 is TGTGCCAGCAGCGCCACAAAGGACAGCGCCACTGAAGCTTTCTTT.

This clonotype was picked up a small number of times. V gene TRBV4-2 combines with J gene TRBJ1-2, with D possibly being TRBD1 (5 bases). The germline CDR1 and CDR2 sequences are LGHNA and YNFKEQ. This CDR3 contains 15 residues. V lost 0 bases, J lost 0 bases, and 8 bases lay in between. This CDR3 is CASSQEPGPNYGYTF. The CDR3 DNA reads TGTGCCAGCAGCCAAGAGCCGGGACCTAACTATGGCTACACCTTC.

The chain recombines TRBV7-9 with TRBJ1-3, with D possibly being TRBD1 (5 bases). From germline, CDR1 is SEHNR and CDR2 FQNEAQ (reference sequence). There are 13 residues in the CDR3. V was trimmed by 3 bases and J by 3 bases, leaving 6 bases between them. The CDR3 protein is CASSFDSGNTIYF. Here the CDR3 DNA reads TGTGCCAGCAGCTTTGACAGTGGAAACACCATATATTTT.

The table lists this clonotype with many counts. This rearrangement joins TRBV5-4 to TRBJ1-4; 8 bases are a match to TRBD1. CDR3 length: 14 residues. With V trimmed by 0 bases and J by 7 bases, 2 bases remained unmatched. Germline CDR1 is SGHNT and CDR2 is YYREEE (reference sequence). The CDR3 here is CASSLGTGSEKLFF. CDR3 DNA sequence: TGTGCCAGCAGCTTGGGGACAGGGAGTGAAAAACTGTTTTTT. Supplemented by reference TRBV5-4 and TRBJ1-4, the full variable domain reads ETGVTQSPTHLIKTRGQQVTLRCSSQSGHNTVSWYQQALGQGPQFIFQYYREEENGRGNFPPRFSGLQFPNYSSELNVNALELDDSALYLCASSLGTGSEKLFFGSGTQLSVL.

This clonotype was recorded many times. The rearrangement joins TRBV20-1 to TRBJ2-1; TRBD2 matches 7 bases. The J segment lost 4 bases and the V segment lost 5 bases, leaving 11 bases of the junction unmatched. Germline CDR1 reads DFQATT; CDR2 reads SNEGSKA (reference sequence). The CDR3 sequence is 15 residues long. Written as DNA, the CDR3 is TGCAGTGCTCTTTATCCGACTAGCCTATACAATGAGCAGTTCTTC. Protein: CSALYPTSLYNEQFF.

V usage is TRBV4-1 and J usage is TRBJ2-7, with 14 bases aligning to TRBD2. This CDR3 region has 15 residues. The V and J ends lost 3 bases and 2 bases, in that order; junction bases with no gene match: 0. CDR1 and CDR2 (germline): MGHRA, YSYEKL. Here the CDR3 reads CASSQGLAGAYEQYF. DNA of the CDR3: TGCGCCAGCAGCCAGGGACTAGCGGGAGCCTACGAGCAGTACTTC.

This clonotype was picked up a small number of times. This chain connects TRBV12-3 or TRBV12-4 to TRBJ1-5, with D uncertain. V was pared by 8 bases and J by 6 bases, with 17 bases between. The CDR3 totals 14 residues. Here the CDR3 reads CASSSLGETQPQHF. For the CDR3, the DNA is TGTGCCAGCTCCTCGCTCGGGGAGACTCAGCCCCAGCATTTT.

The V and J genes are TRBV11-2 and TRBJ2-1, with D uncertain. The V end lost 1 base, the J end lost 0 bases, and 7 bases lay between the germline ends. Per germline, CDR1 SGHAT and CDR2 FQNNGV. This CDR3 spans 15 amino acids. This chain's CDR3 is CASSLAAGSYNEQFF. The CDR3 DNA reads as TGTGCCAGCAGCTTAGCGGCCGGCTCCTACAATGAGCAGTTCTTC.

The V call is TRBV29-1, the J call TRBJ2-3; 10 positions match TRBD2. Looked up from germline, CDR1 is SQVTM and CDR2 is ANQGSEA. The CDR3 runs to 16 residues. The V gene end was trimmed by 6 bases and the J gene end by 2 bases; junction bases not matched to a gene: 11. CDR3 sequence reads: CSVNGLAGEDTDTQYF. CDR3 DNA: TGCAGCGTGAATGGCCTAGCGGGAGAGGACACAGATACGCAGTATTTT.

This clonotype has ten or more counts. The rearrangement links TRBV6-2 or TRBV6-3 to TRBJ2-7, with D tentatively TRBD2 (6 bases). This CDR3 comprises 18 residues. The V gene's germline CDR1 is MNHEY and CDR2 SVGEGT. Trimming took 2 bases from V and 2 from J, leaving 22 bases between them. The CDR3 region has the DNA TGTGCCAGCAGTTACGGAGGTAGCGGAAGGAGTCAACCCTACGAGCAGTACTTC. Protein product: CASSYGGSGRSQPYEQYF.

This clonotype was seen a handful of times. The chain uses TRBV11-3 and TRBJ1-2; no clear D gene. Germline CDR1 SGHNT, CDR2 YENEEA. The germline V and J ends were trimmed by 4 bases and 4 bases, with 10 bases remaining between them. There are 13 residues in the CDR3. CDR3 DNA sequence: TGTGCCAGCAGCTCCGGGCTGTCCTATGGCTACACCTTC. Its protein product is CASSSGLSYGYTF.

The chain recombines TRBV6-5 with TRBJ1-2; D gene uncertain. Germline values: CDR1 MNHEY, CDR2 SVGAGI. The CDR3 runs to 11 residues. Trimming took off 2 bases at V and 8 bases at J, with 6 bases between the two ends. The CDR3 protein is CASSYNGGYTF. CDR3 in DNA: TGTGCCAGCAGTTACAATGGGGGCTACACCTTC.

The V gene is TRBV29-1, the J gene TRBJ2-7; D tentatively fits TRBD1 or TRBD2 (5 bases each). Germline lookup yields CDR1 SQVTM and CDR2 ANQGSEA. The CDR3 length is 13 residues. Deletions cut 6 bases from V and 2 bases from J, with 14 bases between. The CDR3 coding sequence is TGCAGCGTGATCGGGACGGCGGCCTACGAGCAGTACTTC. This gives the protein CSVIGTAAYEQYF.

The V gene is TRBV20-1, the J gene TRBJ2-3, with D hard to call. The germline V gene encodes CDR1 DFQATT and CDR2 SNEGSKA (reference sequence). Between the trimmed V and J ends, which lost 3 bases and 2 bases, there was a span of 3 bases. CDR3 length equals 11 residues. The DNA for the CDR3 is TGCAGTGCTAGCCCCACAGATACGCAGTATTTT. Its translation is CSASPTDTQYF.

In its sample, this clonotype was seen a few times. The chain joins TRBV9 to TRBJ2-7; D may correspond to TRBD1 or TRBD2 (6 bases each). V lost 4 bases and J 0 bases, leaving 14 bases between the germline ends. This CDR3 comprises 15 residues. Per the germline V gene, CDR1 is SGDLS and CDR2 is YYNGEE. CDR3 in amino acids: CASSSQGGTSYEQYF. Here the CDR3 DNA reads TGTGCCAGCAGCTCCCAAGGGGGGACCTCCTACGAGCAGTACTTC.

This clonotype was seen repeatedly, ten times or more. The genes are TRBV5-1 and TRBJ1-1, with D maybe TRBD1 (6 bases). Germline lookup yields CDR1 SGHRS and CDR2 YFSETQ. The CDR3 is made up of 12 amino acids. V was shortened by 0 bases and J by 10 bases, with 10 bases between the two germline ends. The CDR3 sequence: CASSLAGRGAFF. The CDR3 DNA reads TGCGCCAGCAGCTTGGCCGGCAGGGGAGCTTTCTTT.

This chain connects TRBV12-3 or TRBV12-4 to TRBJ1-4; the match to TRBD1 covers 8 bases. Trimming cost V 5 bases and J 10 bases; bases outside gene matches: 12. This CDR3 contains 15 residues. The CDR3 here is CASSPGQGSFGKLFF. The CDR3 nucleotides read TGTGCCAGCAGTCCAGGACAGGGAAGCTTCGGAAAACTGTTTTTT.

This clonotype was found many times. The genes are TRBV5-4 and TRBJ1-1; TRBD1 aligns across 7 bases. V lost 4 bases, J lost 1 base, and 4 bases stayed unmatched. Looked up from germline, CDR1 is SGHNT and CDR2 is YYREEE (reference sequence). The CDR3 has 14 residues. The DNA for the CDR3 is TGTGCCAGCAGCCACCGGGACAGGAACACTGAAGCTTTCTTT. Translating it yields CASSHRDRNTEAFF.

This chain's CDR3 is CASSLGSYSYNSPLHF. The DNA for the CDR3 is TGTGCCAGCAGTTTGGGCAGCTACTCCTATAATTCACCCCTCCACTTT. The chain joins TRBV28 to TRBJ1-6; D is undetermined. V was pared by 3 bases and J by 0 bases, with 9 bases between. The CDR3 is made up of 16 amino acids. Germline V gene sequence: CDR1 MDHEN, CDR2 SYDVKM.

This clonotype turned up a few times. The V call is TRBV6-5, the J call TRBJ1-6; D is unresolved. Between the trimmed V and J ends, which lost 4 bases and 7 bases, there was a span of 8 bases. The CDR3 covers 13 residues. In germline, CDR1 is MNHEY, CDR2 SVGAGI. The CDR3 coding sequence is TGTGCCAGCAGTTTTGGGAGCAATTCACCCCTCCACTTT. It encodes CASSFGSNSPLHF.

This clonotype appeared many times. The chain employs TRBV6-1 and TRBJ1-5; unclear D gene. Germline CDR1 MNHNS, CDR2 SASEGT. V was shortened by 3 bases and J by 0 bases, with 9 bases between the two germline ends. This CDR3 contains 15 residues. CDR3 region: CASSEPTHSNQPQHF. The DNA of the CDR3 is TGTGCCAGCAGTGAGCCAACCCATAGCAATCAGCCCCAGCATTTT.

The chain has TRBV20-1 and TRBJ2-1; D might be TRBD1 (6 bases). The CDR3 totals 17 residues. Germline V CDR1 and CDR2: DFQATT, SNEGSKA (reference sequence). V lost 0 bases and J 0 bases, leaving 15 bases between the germline ends. CDR3 nucleotide sequence: TGCAGTGCTAGAGATCCGTTCGGACAGAGCTCCTACAATGAGCAGTTCTTC. This translates into CSARDPFGQSSYNEQFF.

The V gene is TRBV18, the J gene TRBJ2-5; D is ambiguous. The CDR3 is 14 amino acids. Trimming left V 2 bases short and J 1 base short, with 8 bases between. Germline V gene lookup returns CDR1 KGHSH and CDR2 LQKENI. The CDR3 loop is CASSPFGLQETQYF. Here the CDR3 DNA reads TGTGCCAGCTCACCATTTGGTCTCCAAGAGACCCAGTACTTC.

This clonotype was seen a few times. This chain joins TRBV12-3 or TRBV12-4 and TRBJ1-1, with a tentative D call TRBD1 (5 bases). The CDR3 has 12 amino acids. V was cut by 8 bases and J by 4 bases, with 11 bases left in between. The DNA for the CDR3 is TGTGCCAGCCCCCCCCAGGGCACTGAAGCTTTCTTT. Protein product: CASPPQGTEAFF.

The V gene is TRBV5-1, the J gene TRBJ1-2; D is possibly TRBD1 (5 bases). The CDR3 spans 14 residues. The ends were cut back, 1 base at V and 2 bases at J, with 9 bases in the middle. Germline loops: CDR1 SGHRS, CDR2 YFSETQ. CDR3 coding DNA: TGCGCCAGCAGCTTGCGGCAGGGCAACTATGGCTACACCTTC. This encodes CASSLRQGNYGYTF.

This clonotype was found many times. This sequence joins TRBV28 and TRBJ2-5; tentative D call: TRBD2 (5 bases). V lost 6 bases and J lost 5, with 22 bases in between. Germline V gene sequence: CDR1 MDHEN, CDR2 SYDVKM. There are 16 residues in the CDR3. CDR3 residues: CASSQAADHRGETQYF. DNA for the CDR3: TGTGCCAGCAGCCAAGCGGCGGACCACAGAGGTGAGACCCAGTACTTC.

This clonotype was counted only a few times. The V gene is TRBV7-6, the J gene TRBJ2-2; 8 nucleotides agree with TRBD2. V dropped 5 bases and J dropped 4; count of bases not matched to a gene: 12. Germline assignment: CDR1 SGHVS and CDR2 FNYEAQ. The CDR3 contains 17 residues. The CDR3 spells CASSEIPAGGSTGELFF. For the CDR3, the DNA is TGTGCCAGCAGCGAGATCCCGGCGGGGGGCTCCACCGGGGAGCTGTTTTTT.

This clonotype was detected only a few times. The chain has TRBV5-1 and TRBJ2-3, with a tentative D call TRBD1 (6 bases). The CDR3 sequence is 16 residues long. Per germline, CDR1 SGHRS and CDR2 YFSETQ. Trimming pared 3 bases from V and 4 bases from J, leaving 18 bases between. The CDR3 loop reads CASSSLAGASSDTQYF. For the CDR3, the DNA is TGCGCCAGCAGCTCCCTGGCAGGGGCTAGCTCAGATACGCAGTATTTT.